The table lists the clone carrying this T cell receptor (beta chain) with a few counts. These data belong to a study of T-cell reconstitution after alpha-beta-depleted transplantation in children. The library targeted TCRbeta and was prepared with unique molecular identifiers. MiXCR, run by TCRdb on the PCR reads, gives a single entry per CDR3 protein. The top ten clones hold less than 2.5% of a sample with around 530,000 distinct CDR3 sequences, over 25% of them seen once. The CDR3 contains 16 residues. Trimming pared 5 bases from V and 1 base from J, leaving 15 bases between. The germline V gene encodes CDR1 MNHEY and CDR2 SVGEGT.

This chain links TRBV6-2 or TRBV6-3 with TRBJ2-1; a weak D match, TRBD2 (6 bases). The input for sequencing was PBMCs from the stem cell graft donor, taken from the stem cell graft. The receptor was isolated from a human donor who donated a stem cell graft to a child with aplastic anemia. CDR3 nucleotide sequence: TGTGCCAGCAGTCAAACCGGGACTCATTCCTACAATGAGCAGTTCTTC. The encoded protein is CASSQTGTHSYNEQFF.